A single sample gave rise to the 31 T cell receptor beta chains below, sequenced in a study of T cells in Graves' hyperthyroidism and ophthalmopathy (dated by TCRdb to 2018 to 2020). Library preparation employed multiplex PCR. The sequencer was an Illumina HiSeq 2000. TCR beta CDR3 regions were amplified from RNA transcripts. A first-round RT-PCR of the TCR CDR3 used the HTBI primer set with the Qiagen OneStep RT-PCR kit. TCRdb cleaned the public reads at Q25 with fastp, built clones with MiXCR and kept in-frame beta chains. Each entry is one CDR3 protein sequence, shown with its most common DNA and genes. For this sample there are more than 550,000 distinct CDR3 sequences; roughly 17% appear just once. The ten biggest clones cover 15% of the sample. The specimen sequenced was blood. The receptors shown here come from a man in his forties or fifties with Graves' hyperthyroidism.

Worth noting for this clonotype: The missing conserved phenylalanine or tryptophan at the end of this CDR3 makes a read error likely. V usage is TRBV27 and J usage is TRBJ1-1; D is undetermined. V was clipped by 7 bases and J by 1 base, with 13 bases between them. Germline values: CDR1 MNHEY, CDR2 SMNVEV (reference sequence). This CDR3 comprises 14 residues. The DNA for the CDR3 is TGTGCCAGCATAATGACGGCTGGGAACACTGAAGCTTTCCTT. Encoded protein: CASIMTAGNTEAFL.

There are a few counts of this clonotype. Written as DNA, the CDR3 is TGTGCCAGCATTTCCCGGACTCAGACAGGTCGGCCTGAAGCTTTCTTT. Translated, it gives CASISRTQTGRPEAFF. The chain links TRBV6-1 to TRBJ1-1; D is perhaps TRBD1 (6 bases). V was pared by 7 bases and J by 6 bases, with 24 bases between. The length of the CDR3 is 16 residues. Germline CDR1 reads MNHNS; CDR2 reads SASEGT.

This clonotype was seen a handful of times. CDR3 residues: CSASGFVLWGLHTDTQYF. The CDR3 bases are TGCAGTGCTAGCGGGTTCGTCTTATGGGGACTTCACACAGATACGCAGTATTTT. This sequence joins TRBV20-1 and TRBJ2-3; TRBD2 is a possible D gene (6 bases). The germline CDR1 and CDR2 sequences are DFQATT and SNEGSKA (reference sequence). CDR3 length: 18 residues. V was clipped by 3 bases and J by 2 bases, with 24 bases between them.

The V gene is TRBV7-3, the J gene TRBJ2-1, with 13 nucleotides matching TRBD2. J was trimmed by 4 bases and V by 4 bases; bases with no gene match: 4. Per the germline V gene, CDR1 is SGHTA and CDR2 is FQGTGA. CDR3 length: 16 amino acids. CDR3 in DNA: TGTGCCAGCAGCTCCTCGGGACTAGCGGGATACAATGAGCAGTTCTTC. Protein sequence: CASSSSGLAGYNEQFF.

This clonotype was recorded at least ten times. The gene calls are TRBV12-3 or TRBV12-4 and TRBJ2-5; 10 nucleotides align to TRBD2. The length of the CDR3 is 22 residues. Trimming at V came to 7 bases and at J to 5 bases, leaving 31 bases not matched to a gene. The CDR3 here is CASTARPGLLPVRGLADETQYF. In DNA form, the CDR3 reads TGTGCCAGCACCGCGAGACCGGGGTTACTCCCAGTTCGTGGACTAGCGGACGAGACCCAGTACTTC.

The chain links TRBV7-2 to TRBJ2-1; TRBD2 matches 9 bases. The J segment lost 8 bases and the V segment lost 2 bases, leaving 10 bases of the junction unmatched. Germline V gives CDR1 SGHTA, CDR2 FQGNSA. This CDR3 region has 16 residues. CDR3 sequence: CASSLSPGTSFYEQFF. CDR3 DNA: TGTGCCAGCAGCTTAAGCCCCGGGACTAGCTTTTATGAGCAGTTCTTC. The full variable domain, its missing parts supplied by reference TRBV7-2 and TRBJ2-1, is GAGVSQSPSNKVTEKGKDVELRCDPISGHTALYWYRQSLGQGLEFLIYFQGNSAPDKSGLPSDRFSAERTGGSVSTLTIQRTQQEDSAVYLCASSLSPGTSFYEQFFGPGTRLTVL.

This clonotype was counted between two and nine times. V and J are TRBV5-6 and TRBJ1-3; D is uncertain. From germline, CDR1 is SGHDT and CDR2 YYEEEE. V was clipped by 2 bases and J by 4 bases, with 19 bases between them. CDR3 size: 17 residues. The CDR3 loop is CASSLNRVSTGGNTIYF. CDR3 DNA: TGTGCCAGCAGCTTAAATCGGGTCTCTACGGGGGGAAACACCATATATTTT.

The chain recombines TRBV20-1 with TRBJ2-7; 9 bases agree with TRBD2. CDR1 is DFQATT, CDR2 SNEGSKA, per germline (reference sequence). V trimming: 0 bases; J trimming: 2 bases; junction bases outside the gene matches: 5. This CDR3 is 15 amino acids long. The CDR3 nucleotides read TGCAGTGCTAGAGATGTCAGCGGGAGGCCCTACGAGCAGTACTTC. Protein: CSARDVSGRPYEQYF.

The chain employs TRBV3-1 and TRBJ1-4; 9 positions match TRBD1. This CDR3 is 15 amino acids long. Unmatched junction bases numbered 8, after V lost 4 bases and J lost 8 bases. Looked up from germline, CDR1 is LGHDT and CDR2 is YNNKEL (reference sequence). CDR3: CASSRTGGGREKLFF. CDR3 nucleotides: TGTGCCAGCAGCCGCACAGGGGGCGGTAGGGAAAAACTGTTTTTT.

This clonotype was counted a few times. V and J are TRBV9 and TRBJ2-1; 7 bases line up with TRBD2. Per the germline V gene, CDR1 is SGDLS and CDR2 is YYNGEE. The CDR3 consists of 16 residues. V lost 5 bases and J lost 2; bases outside the gene matches: 10. CDR3 in DNA: TGTGCCAGCAGTCCCCTTAGCGGGTGGGCCTACAATGAGCAGTTCTTC. Its translation is CASSPLSGWAYNEQFF.

This chain joins TRBV14 and TRBJ1-1; 9 nucleotides match TRBD1. CDR1 and CDR2 from the germline V gene are SGHDN and FVKESK. V lost 4 bases and J lost 5; bases outside the gene matches: 8. This CDR3 is built from 15 residues. CDR3 sequence: CASSPGTGRMTEAFF. The DNA of the CDR3 is TGTGCCAGCAGCCCCGGGACAGGGAGGATGACTGAAGCTTTCTTT. Variable domain in full (rest from reference TRBV14 and TRBJ1-1): EAGVTQFPSHSVIEKGQTVTLRCDPISGHDNLYWYRRVMGKEIKFLLHFVKESKQDESGMPNNRFLAERTGGTYSTLKVQPAELEDSGVYFCASSPGTGRMTEAFFGQGTRLTVV.

This clonotype was seen a few times. This rearrangement joins TRBV6-1 to TRBJ2-1, with 8 bases identical to TRBD1. CDR1 is MNHNS, CDR2 SASEGT, per germline. This CDR3 is 13 amino acids long. The V and J ends lost 8 bases and 4 bases, in that order; junction bases with no gene match: 4. In DNA, the CDR3 is TGTGCCAGCGGACAGGGAGAATACAATGAGCAGTTCTTC. Its translation: CASGQGEYNEQFF.

This clonotype came up many times. This chain joins TRBV7-9 and TRBJ1-4; possibly TRBD1 for D (5 bases). The V end was cut by 4 bases, the J end by 0 bases, with 12 bases between. Germline CDR1 reads SEHNR; CDR2 reads FQNEAQ (reference sequence). CDR3 length: 16 residues. CDR3: CASSSHTGPTNEKLFF. In nucleotides, the CDR3 is TGTGCCAGCAGCTCCCACACAGGTCCAACTAATGAAAAACTGTTTTTT.

This clonotype has more than one count but fewer than ten. The V call is TRBV28, the J call TRBJ2-1; 11 nucleotides line up with TRBD2. Germline V gene sequence: CDR1 MDHEN, CDR2 SYDVKM. V dropped 5 bases and J dropped 5; count of bases not matched to a gene: 11. This CDR3 has 17 amino acids. The CDR3 loop reads CASSHNPTSGTHNEQFF. CDR3 DNA: TGTGCCAGCAGTCACAACCCGACTAGCGGGACTCACAATGAGCAGTTCTTC.

There are many counts of this clonotype. This sequence joins TRBV18 and TRBJ1-5; 8 nucleotides agree with TRBD1. V dropped 3 bases and J dropped 4; count of bases not matched to a gene: 8. This CDR3 spans 16 amino acids. Germline lookup yields CDR1 KGHSH and CDR2 LQKENI. CDR3 sequence reads: CASSPPSGGRNQPQHF. In nucleotides, the CDR3 is TGTGCCAGCTCACCCCCTTCAGGGGGCCGGAATCAGCCCCAGCATTTT.

This clonotype came up many times. CDR3 nucleotide sequence: TGCAGCGGGACTGGGTGGTGGGACGGGACGGAAGGCTACACCTTC. Protein: CSGTGWWDGTEGYTF. V is TRBV29-1 and J is TRBJ1-2, with D perhaps TRBD1 (5 bases). Trimming removed 7 bases at V and 8 bases at J, with 26 bases between. Germline V lookup: CDR1 SQVTM, CDR2 ANQGSEA. The CDR3 spans 15 residues.

To note about this clonotype: The junction departs from germline at one end; a sequencing error may be responsible. This chain connects TRBV13 to TRBJ2-5, with a possible D match to TRBD1 (6 bases). CDR3 length: 12 amino acids. Germline lookup yields CDR1 PRHDT and CDR2 FYEKMQ (reference sequence). DNA of the CDR3: TGTGCCGGCAGCGTTCCACAGGGAAAACAGTACTTC. Translating it yields CAGSVPQGKQYF.

This clonotype was detected only a few times. V gene TRBV6-1 combines with J gene TRBJ2-1, with 8 bases that match TRBD1. There are 15 residues in the CDR3. CDR1 MNHNS and CDR2 SASEGT come from the germline V gene. Losses at the gene ends were 10 bases for V and 8 bases for J; bases not matched to a gene: 16. Here the CDR3 DNA reads TGTGCCACCACATCCCAGGGGGCTTCCGCCCATGAGCAGTTCTTC. Translation gives CATTSQGASAHEQFF.

This clonotype showed up just a few times. The chain links TRBV6-2 or TRBV6-3 to TRBJ2-1; D is perhaps TRBD2 (6 bases). Trimming removed 6 bases at V and 2 bases at J, with 14 bases between. The CDR3 has 15 amino acids. The germline V gene encodes CDR1 MNHEY and CDR2 SVGEGT. The CDR3 nucleotides read TGTGCCAGCAGAAGGGGACTTCTCCCCTACAATGAGCAGTTCTTC. Amino acids: CASRRGLLPYNEQFF.

This clonotype turned up a few times. The rearrangement joins TRBV11-2 to TRBJ1-4; D is undetermined. The CDR3 loop spans 17 amino acids. The germline V gene encodes CDR1 SGHAT and CDR2 FQNNGV. The V end lost 4 bases, the J end lost 0 bases, and 15 bases lay between the germline ends. The CDR3 sequence is CASSSGLLVATNEKLFF. The CDR3 nucleotides are TGTGCCAGCAGCTCTGGACTCCTCGTTGCAACTAATGAAAAACTGTTTTTT.

This clonotype was counted ten times or more. For the CDR3, the DNA is TGTGCCAGCAGCTTAGGGGGGACAGGAGGTTCACCCCTCCACTTT. Amino acids: CASSLGGTGGSPLHF. The V and J genes are TRBV7-3 and TRBJ1-6; TRBD1 matches 8 bases. Per germline, CDR1 SGHTA and CDR2 FQGTGA. V gave up 2 bases and J gave up 9 bases; unmatched junction bases: 6. The CDR3 is 15 residues long.

This clonotype showed up many times. This chain uses TRBV2 with TRBJ1-2, with D perhaps matching TRBD1 (6 bases). This CDR3 is built from 13 residues. V lost 3 bases, J lost 7 bases, and 12 bases lay in between. In germline, CDR1 is SNHLY, CDR2 FYNNEI. CDR3 amino acids: CASSDTGSGGYTF. The CDR3 DNA follows: TGTGCCAGCAGTGATACAGGGAGTGGTGGCTACACCTTC.

There are many counts of this clonotype. DNA for the CDR3: TGTGCCAGCAGCCAAGGACTAGAAAAGAGCGGGGAGCTGTTTTTT. Its protein is CASSQGLEKSGELFF. The chain employs TRBV11-2 and TRBJ2-2, with 7 bases fitting TRBD2. CDR1 is SGHAT, CDR2 FQNNGV, per germline. The CDR3 runs to 15 residues. The V gene end was trimmed by 5 bases and the J gene end by 7 bases; junction bases not matched to a gene: 10. Full variable domain (rest looked up from reference TRBV11-2 and TRBJ2-2): EAGVAQSPRYKIIEKRQSVAFWCNPISGHATLYWYQQILGQGPKLLIQFQNNGVVDDSQLPKDRFSAERLKGVDSTLKIQPAKLEDSAVYLCASSQGLEKSGELFFGEGSRLTVL.

At least ten counts were recorded for this clonotype. As DNA, the CDR3 is TGTGCCAGCAGTTTCCATGAGCAGTTCTTC. This translates into CASSFHEQFF. V and J are TRBV28 and TRBJ2-1; no reliable D call. The CDR3 covers 10 residues. The V gene's germline CDR1 is MDHEN and CDR2 SYDVKM. V was shortened by 3 bases and J by 8 bases, with 2 bases between the two germline ends.

This clonotype was counted at least ten times. This rearrangement joins TRBV7-2 to TRBJ2-7; tentative D call: TRBD1 (5 bases). Per the germline V gene, CDR1 is SGHTA and CDR2 is FQGNSA. CDR3 length: 15 residues. V was shortened by 2 bases and J by 3 bases, with 14 bases between the two germline ends. The CDR3 nucleotides are TGTGCCAGCAGCTTAAGTTCAGGGTCGGTCTACGAGCAGTACTTC. This encodes CASSLSSGSVYEQYF.

This clonotype occurred many times. This chain links TRBV11-2 with TRBJ2-7, with a tentative D call TRBD1 (6 bases). The V gene lost 1 base and the J gene lost 5 bases, with 12 bases spanning the gap. CDR3 size: 14 residues. From germline, CDR1 is SGHAT and CDR2 FQNNGV. As DNA, the CDR3 is TGTGCCAGCAGCTTAGGTCACAGGGAAGACGAGCAGTACTTC. Its protein is CASSLGHREDEQYF.

For this clonotype: A junction boundary mismatches the germline segment, possibly from a read error. This chain links TRBV12-3 or TRBV12-4 with TRBJ2-5; TRBD2 matches 12 bases. The CDR3 is 14 amino acids. The CDR3 region has the DNA TGTGCCAGCAGTCCCTGGACTAGCGGGACCCCCACGAACTTC. Its translation: CASSPWTSGTPTNF.

This clonotype has a handful of counts. The V and J genes are TRBV7-2 and TRBJ1-5, with D tentatively TRBD1 (5 bases). Trimming removed 5 bases at V and 13 bases at J, with 15 bases between. The CDR3 runs to 12 residues. Germline V gene sequence: CDR1 SGHTA, CDR2 FQGNSA. CDR3 protein: CASSDNRWLQHF. For the CDR3, the DNA is TGTGCCAGCAGCGATAACAGGTGGTTACAGCATTTT.

This clonotype has at least ten counts. The V and J genes are TRBV11-1 and TRBJ2-2; D call uncertain. The V end was cut by 8 bases, the J end by 1 base, with 8 bases between. Germline CDR1 and CDR2: SGHAT and FQDESV (reference sequence). This CDR3 contains 13 residues. Written as DNA, the CDR3 is TGTGCCAGCTCGGACCTGAACACCGGGGAGCTGTTTTTT. Its protein is CASSDLNTGELFF.

This clonotype has at least ten counts. The chain recombines TRBV7-2 with TRBJ1-5; 8 positions agree with TRBD1. This CDR3 comprises 16 residues. V lost 1 base to trimming and J lost 3 bases; unmatched junction nucleotides: 5. The germline V gene encodes CDR1 SGHTA and CDR2 FQGNSA. In DNA, the CDR3 is TGTGCCAGCAGCTTAGAGGCAGGGGGCTACAATCAGCCCCAGCATTTT. Its translation: CASSLEAGGYNQPQHF.

This clonotype was seen at least ten times. The CDR3 DNA follows: TGTGCCAGCAGTTACAACCTAGAAGCTTTCTTT. It translates to CASSYNLEAFF. The chain couples TRBV6-5 to TRBJ1-1; D is undetermined. The CDR3 loop spans 11 amino acids. V lost 2 bases, J lost 8 bases, and 6 bases lay in between. CDR1 MNHEY and CDR2 SVGAGI come from the germline V gene.